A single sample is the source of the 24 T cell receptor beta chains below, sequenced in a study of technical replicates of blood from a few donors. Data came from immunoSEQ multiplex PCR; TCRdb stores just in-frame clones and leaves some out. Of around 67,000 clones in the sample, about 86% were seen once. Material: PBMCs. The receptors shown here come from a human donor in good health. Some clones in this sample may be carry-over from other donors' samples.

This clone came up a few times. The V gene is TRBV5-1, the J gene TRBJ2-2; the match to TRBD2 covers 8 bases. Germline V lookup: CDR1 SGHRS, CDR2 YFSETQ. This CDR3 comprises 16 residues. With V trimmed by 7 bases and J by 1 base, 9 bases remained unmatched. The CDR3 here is CASLAGGSGNTGELFF. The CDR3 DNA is TGCGCCAGCCTTGCGGGGGGCTCGGGGAACACCGGGGAGCTGTTTTTT.

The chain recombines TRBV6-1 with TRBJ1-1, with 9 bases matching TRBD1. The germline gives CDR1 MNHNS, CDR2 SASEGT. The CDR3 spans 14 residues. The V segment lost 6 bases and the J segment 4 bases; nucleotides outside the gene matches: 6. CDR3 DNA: TGTGCCAGCAGGGAAACAGGGGGCGTCACTGAAGCTTTCTTT. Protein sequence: CASRETGGVTEAFF.

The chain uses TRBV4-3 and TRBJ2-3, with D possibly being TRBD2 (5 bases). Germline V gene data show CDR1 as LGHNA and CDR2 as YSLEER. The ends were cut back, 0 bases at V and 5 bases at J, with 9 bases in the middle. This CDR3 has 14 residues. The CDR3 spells CASSQELGGDTQYF. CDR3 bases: TGCGCCAGCAGCCAAGAGCTAGGAGGAGATACGCAGTATTTT.

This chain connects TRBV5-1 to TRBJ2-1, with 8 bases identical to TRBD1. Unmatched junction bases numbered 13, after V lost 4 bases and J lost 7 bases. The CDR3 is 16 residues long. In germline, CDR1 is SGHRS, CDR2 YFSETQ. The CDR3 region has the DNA TGCGCCAGCAGCCCGCACCCGGGACAGGCAAATAATGAGCAGTTCTTC. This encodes CASSPHPGQANNEQFF.

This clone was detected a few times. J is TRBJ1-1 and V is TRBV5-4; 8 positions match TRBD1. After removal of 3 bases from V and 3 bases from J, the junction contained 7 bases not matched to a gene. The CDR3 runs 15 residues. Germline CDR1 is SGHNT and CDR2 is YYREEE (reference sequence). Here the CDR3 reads CASSSPGGSDTEAFF. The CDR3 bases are TGTGCCAGCAGCTCTCCAGGGGGCTCCGACACTGAAGCTTTCTTT.

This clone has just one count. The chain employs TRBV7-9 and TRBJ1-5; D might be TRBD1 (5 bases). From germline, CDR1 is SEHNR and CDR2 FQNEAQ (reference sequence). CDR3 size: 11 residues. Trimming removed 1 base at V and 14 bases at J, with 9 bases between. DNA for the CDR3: TGTGCCAGCAGCTTAGGGAGGGGTAAGCATTTT. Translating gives CASSLGRGKHF.

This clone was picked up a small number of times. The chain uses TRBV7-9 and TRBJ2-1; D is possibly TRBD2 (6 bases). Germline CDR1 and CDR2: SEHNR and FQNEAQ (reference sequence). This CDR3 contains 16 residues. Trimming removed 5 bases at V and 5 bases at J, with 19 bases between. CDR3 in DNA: TGTGCCAGCAGCCCAAGGGACCTGGGGGGTCACAATGAGCAGTTCTTC. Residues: CASSPRDLGGHNEQFF.

As DNA, the CDR3 is TGTGCCAGCACCCATGATGAGGGCACTGAAGCTTTCTTT. Residues: CASTHDEGTEAFF. The chain links TRBV6-1 to TRBJ1-1; D is unclear. The CDR3 is 13 amino acids. CDR1 and CDR2 from the germline V gene are MNHNS and SASEGT. Trimming stripped 7 bases from V and 4 bases from J, with 13 bases between.

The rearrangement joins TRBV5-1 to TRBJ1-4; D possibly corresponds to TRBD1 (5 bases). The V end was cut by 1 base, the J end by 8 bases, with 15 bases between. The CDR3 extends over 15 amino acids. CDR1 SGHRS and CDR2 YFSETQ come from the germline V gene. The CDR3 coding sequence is TGCGCCAGCAGCTTGTTTGACAGCAGCAGAGAAAAACTGTTTTTT. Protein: CASSLFDSSREKLFF.

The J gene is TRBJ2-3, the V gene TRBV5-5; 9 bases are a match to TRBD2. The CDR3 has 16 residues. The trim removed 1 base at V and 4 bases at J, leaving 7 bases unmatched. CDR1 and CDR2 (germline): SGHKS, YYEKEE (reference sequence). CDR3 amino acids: CASSLLRGGFADTQYF. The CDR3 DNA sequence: TGTGCCAGCAGCTTGTTGCGGGGGGGGTTTGCAGATACGCAGTATTTT.

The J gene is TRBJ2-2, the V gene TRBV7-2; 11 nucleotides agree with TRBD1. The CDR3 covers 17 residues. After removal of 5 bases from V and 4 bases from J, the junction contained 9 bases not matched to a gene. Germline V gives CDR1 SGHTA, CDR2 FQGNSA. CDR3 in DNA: TGTGCCAGCAGCCGCGGGACAGGGGGTTTGGGCACCGGGGAGCTGTTTTTT. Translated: CASSRGTGGLGTGELFF.

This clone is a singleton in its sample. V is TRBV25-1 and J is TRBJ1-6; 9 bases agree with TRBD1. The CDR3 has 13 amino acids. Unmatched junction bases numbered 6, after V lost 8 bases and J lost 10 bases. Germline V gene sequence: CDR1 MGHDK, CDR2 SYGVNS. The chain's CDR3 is CASQTGGGSPLHF. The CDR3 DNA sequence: TGTGCCAGCCAGACAGGGGGAGGGTCACCCCTCCACTTT. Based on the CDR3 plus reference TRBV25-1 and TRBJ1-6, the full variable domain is EADIYQTPRYLVIGTGKKITLECSQTMGHDKMYWYQQDPGMELHLIHYSYGVNSTEKGDLSSESTVSRIRTEHFPLTLESARPSHTSQYLCASQTGGGSPLHFGNGTRLTVT.

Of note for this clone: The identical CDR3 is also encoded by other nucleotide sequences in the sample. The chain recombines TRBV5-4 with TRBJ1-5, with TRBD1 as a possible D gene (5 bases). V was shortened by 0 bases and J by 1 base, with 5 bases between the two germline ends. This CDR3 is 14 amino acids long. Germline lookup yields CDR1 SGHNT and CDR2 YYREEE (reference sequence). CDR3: CASSLGGSNQPQHF. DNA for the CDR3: TGTGCCAGCAGCTTGGGGGGCAGCAATCAGCCCCAGCATTTT.

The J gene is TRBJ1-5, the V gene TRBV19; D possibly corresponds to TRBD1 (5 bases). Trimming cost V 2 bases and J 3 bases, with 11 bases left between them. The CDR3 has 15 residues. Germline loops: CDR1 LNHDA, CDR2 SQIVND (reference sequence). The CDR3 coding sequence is TGTGCCAGTAGTATATATTCAGGGAACAATCAGCCCCAGCATTTT. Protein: CASSIYSGNNQPQHF.

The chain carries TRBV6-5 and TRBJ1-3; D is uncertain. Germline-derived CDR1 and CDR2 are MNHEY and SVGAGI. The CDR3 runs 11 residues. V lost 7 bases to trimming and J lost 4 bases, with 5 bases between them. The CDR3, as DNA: TGTGCCAGCACGGGGGGAAACACCATATATTTT. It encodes CASTGGNTIYF.

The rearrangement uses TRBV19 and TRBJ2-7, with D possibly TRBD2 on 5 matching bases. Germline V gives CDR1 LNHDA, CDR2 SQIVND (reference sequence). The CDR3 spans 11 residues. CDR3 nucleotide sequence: TGTGCAAAGAAGAGCGGAAGTGAGCAGTACTTC. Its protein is CAKKSGSEQYF.

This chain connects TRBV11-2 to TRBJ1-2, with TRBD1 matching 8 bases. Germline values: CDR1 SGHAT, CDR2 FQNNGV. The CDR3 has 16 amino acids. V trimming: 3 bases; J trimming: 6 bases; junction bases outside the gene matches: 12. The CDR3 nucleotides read TGTGCCAGCAGCTTTTCCTATGGGCAGGGGGCAGATGGCTACACCTTC. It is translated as CASSFSYGQGADGYTF.

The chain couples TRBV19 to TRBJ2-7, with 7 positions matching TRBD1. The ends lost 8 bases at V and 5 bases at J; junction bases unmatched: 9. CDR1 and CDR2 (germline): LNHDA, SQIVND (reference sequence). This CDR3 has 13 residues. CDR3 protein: CASGRAQGNEQYF. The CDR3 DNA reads TGTGCCAGTGGCCGCGCACAGGGGAACGAGCAGTACTTC.

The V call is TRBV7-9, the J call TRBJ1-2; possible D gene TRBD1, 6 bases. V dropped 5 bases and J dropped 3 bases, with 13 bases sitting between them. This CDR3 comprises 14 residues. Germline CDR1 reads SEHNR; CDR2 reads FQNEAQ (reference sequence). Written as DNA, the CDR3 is TGTGCCAGCAGCCAGTCCAGGGGCGACTATGGCTACACCTTC. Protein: CASSQSRGDYGYTF.

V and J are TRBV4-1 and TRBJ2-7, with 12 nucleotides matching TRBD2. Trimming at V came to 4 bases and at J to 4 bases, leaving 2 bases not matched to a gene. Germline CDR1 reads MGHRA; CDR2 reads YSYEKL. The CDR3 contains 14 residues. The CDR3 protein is CASSPGLAGYEQYF. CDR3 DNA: TGCGCCAGCAGCCCCGGACTAGCGGGGTACGAGCAGTACTTC.

As DNA, the CDR3 is TGCAGCGTTGACCTTGGGGGGGTAGTTGGATACACAGATACGCAGTATTTT. Translation gives CSVDLGGVVGYTDTQYF. The rearrangement uses TRBV29-1 and TRBJ2-3, with 7 bases matching TRBD2. Trimming cost V 3 bases and J 2 bases; bases outside gene matches: 14. The CDR3 length is 17 residues. CDR1 is SQVTM, CDR2 ANQGSEA, per germline.

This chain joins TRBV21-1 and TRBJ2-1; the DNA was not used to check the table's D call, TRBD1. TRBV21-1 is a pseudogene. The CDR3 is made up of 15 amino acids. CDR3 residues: CASSKREQGASEQFF. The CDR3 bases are TGTGCCAGCAGCAAAAGAGAACAGGGGGCCAGTGAGCAGTTCTTC.

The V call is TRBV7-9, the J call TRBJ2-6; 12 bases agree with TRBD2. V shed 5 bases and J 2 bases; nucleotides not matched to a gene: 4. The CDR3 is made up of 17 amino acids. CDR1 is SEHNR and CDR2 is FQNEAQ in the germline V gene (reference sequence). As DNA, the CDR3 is TGTGCCAGCAGCGTGACTAGCGGGGGCCCTGGGGCCAACGTCCTGACTTTC. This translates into CASSVTSGGPGANVLTF.

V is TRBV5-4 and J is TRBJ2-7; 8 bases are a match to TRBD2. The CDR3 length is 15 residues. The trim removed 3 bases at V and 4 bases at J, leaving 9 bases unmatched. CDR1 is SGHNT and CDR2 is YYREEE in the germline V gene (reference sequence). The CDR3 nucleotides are TGTGCCAGCAGCTCCCTCGCGGGGGGTAAATACGAGCAGTACTTC. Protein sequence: CASSSLAGGKYEQYF.